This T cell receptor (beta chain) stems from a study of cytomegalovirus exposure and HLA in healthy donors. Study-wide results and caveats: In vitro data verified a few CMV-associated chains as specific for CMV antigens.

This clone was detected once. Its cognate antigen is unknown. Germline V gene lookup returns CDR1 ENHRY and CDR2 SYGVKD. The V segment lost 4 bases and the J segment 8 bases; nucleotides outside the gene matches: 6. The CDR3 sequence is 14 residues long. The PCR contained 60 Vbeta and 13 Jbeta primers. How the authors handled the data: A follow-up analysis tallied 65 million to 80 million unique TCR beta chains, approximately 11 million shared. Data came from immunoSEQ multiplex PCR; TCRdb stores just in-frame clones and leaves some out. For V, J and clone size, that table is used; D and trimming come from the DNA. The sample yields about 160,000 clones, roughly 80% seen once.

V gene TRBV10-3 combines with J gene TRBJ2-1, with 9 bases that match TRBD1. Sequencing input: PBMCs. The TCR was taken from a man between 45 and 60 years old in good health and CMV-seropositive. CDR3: CAISGETGGYEQFF. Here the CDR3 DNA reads TGTGCCATCAGTGGCGAGACAGGGGGTTATGAGCAGTTCTTC.